The present T cell receptor beta chain was sequenced within a study of T cell responses to AZD1222 COVID-19 vaccine. Study-wide results and caveats: Elevations in Spike-specific TCR breadth and depth followed administration of two AZD1222 doses. Clonal diversity was possibly underestimated, and the donors were mostly white British, with more females. Repertoire sampling occurred only after the peak T cell response. CD4 TCRs linked to vaccination spanned spike, dominating at 160-218 and 743-854.

The data were produced by immunoSEQ multiplex PCR, yet TCRdb's version contains in-frame clones alone and is incomplete. The data contain some 92,000 clones, approximately 89% of them singletons. Concerning this clone: Its antigen remains unidentified.

The TCR sequence derives from an adult in good health. The source material was peripheral blood, sampled on day 0 of MenACWY control vaccination.

The CDR3 DNA is TGTGCCAGCAGCCAAGATACAGGGTATAATTCACCCCTCCACTTT. Its protein is CASSQDTGYNSPLHF. The chain employs TRBV14 and TRBJ1-6; D possibly corresponds to TRBD1 (6 bases). This CDR3 comprises 15 residues. V lost 0 bases to trimming and J lost 4 bases, with 7 bases between them. CDR1 is SGHDN, CDR2 FVKESK, per germline.